Presented here are 3 T cell receptor beta chains from one specimen sequenced in a study of cytomegalovirus exposure and HLA in healthy donors. It was with 60 Vbeta and 13 Jbeta primers that the PCR ran. Data came from immunoSEQ multiplex PCR; TCRdb stores just in-frame clones and leaves some out. The profile shows 100,000 to 150,000 clones, 80% to 90% of them singletons. The source material was PBMCs. These receptors came from a woman aged 40 to 50 in good health and CMV-seropositive.

This clone was detected a few times. The genes are TRBV30 and TRBJ2-1, with a tentative D call TRBD2 (6 bases). CDR3 length: 17 amino acids. V was shortened by 3 bases and J by 0 bases, with 18 bases between the two germline ends. Per the germline V gene, CDR1 is GTSNPN and CDR2 is SVGIG (reference sequence). Here the CDR3 reads CAWRDLAPQSSYNEQFF. The CDR3, as DNA: TGTGCCTGGAGAGATCTAGCGCCCCAGAGCTCCTACAATGAGCAGTTCTTC.

This chain uses TRBV7-2 with TRBJ2-2, with D possibly matching TRBD2 (5 bases). Germline V gene sequence: CDR1 SGHTA, CDR2 FQGNSA. The CDR3 is 14 amino acids. Trimming took off 4 bases at V and 6 bases at J, with 12 bases between the two ends. In DNA form, the CDR3 reads TGTGCCAGCAGCTCCCTACTCGGGGCCGGGGAGCTGTTTTTT. Its translation: CASSSLLGAGELFF.

The V call is TRBV5-8, the J call TRBJ1-4; 8 nucleotides agree with TRBD1. The V gene's germline CDR1 is SGHTS and CDR2 YDEGEE. The ends lost 4 bases at V and 8 bases at J; junction bases unmatched: 10. This CDR3 is 15 amino acids long. For the CDR3, the DNA is TGTGCCAGCAGCGGACCGACAGGGGTGACCGAAAAACTGTTTTTT. It translates to CASSGPTGVTEKLFF.